At least ten counts were recorded for the clone carrying this TCR beta chain. The sample comes from a study of read filtering for tumor transcriptome and immune sequencing. Study details: By R-ISS, stages I, II and III held roughly 8, 16 and 7 patients.

This library used approximately 370 ng RNA and molecular barcoded adaptors spanning alpha/delta and beta/gamma chains. TCRdb reprocessed the reads via MiXCR and lists one record per CDR3 protein. The sample consists of 40,000 or so distinct CDR3 sequences, around 15% of them appearing once. Germline CDR1 is DFQATT and CDR2 is SNEGSKA (reference sequence). The CDR3 covers 16 residues. Deletions cut 1 base from V and 2 bases from J, with 17 bases between. This receptor was obtained from a donor at least 40 years old with multiple myeloma. The chain employs TRBV20-1 and TRBJ1-2, with TRBD1 as a possible D gene (5 bases). Sequencing was done on a sample of a population of CD138-negative cells sorted from bone marrow. The CDR3: CSARATTGAINYGYTF. CDR3 bases: TGCAGTGCTAGAGCCACAACAGGAGCCATAAACTATGGCTACACCTTC.